This T cell receptor beta chain was recovered during a study of blood T cells in healthy people across ages. The germline gives CDR1 SGDLS, CDR2 YYNGEE. V gave up 3 bases and J gave up 8 bases, with 20 bases separating them. This CDR3 spans 15 amino acids. With a J-beta primer mix and a sample-barcoded 5' primer, a second PCR ran roughly 6 to 11 cycles. A tag from a template-switch adaptor with 12 random nucleotides marked each cDNA molecule. In TCRdb, the 5' RACE reads were re-called with MiXCR into one record per CDR3 protein. The repertoire holds some 1.5 million distinct CDR3 sequences, 28% seen once, with 7% to 9% in the top ten.

Sequenced: blood. The rearrangement uses TRBV9 and TRBJ1-2, with a tentative D call TRBD1 (5 bases). The sequence was collected from a woman aged 30 to 39 in good health. The CDR3 sequence is CASSAVGGTGGGYTF. In DNA, the CDR3 is TGTGCCAGCAGCGCCGTTGGAGGGACCGGTGGAGGCTACACCTTC.